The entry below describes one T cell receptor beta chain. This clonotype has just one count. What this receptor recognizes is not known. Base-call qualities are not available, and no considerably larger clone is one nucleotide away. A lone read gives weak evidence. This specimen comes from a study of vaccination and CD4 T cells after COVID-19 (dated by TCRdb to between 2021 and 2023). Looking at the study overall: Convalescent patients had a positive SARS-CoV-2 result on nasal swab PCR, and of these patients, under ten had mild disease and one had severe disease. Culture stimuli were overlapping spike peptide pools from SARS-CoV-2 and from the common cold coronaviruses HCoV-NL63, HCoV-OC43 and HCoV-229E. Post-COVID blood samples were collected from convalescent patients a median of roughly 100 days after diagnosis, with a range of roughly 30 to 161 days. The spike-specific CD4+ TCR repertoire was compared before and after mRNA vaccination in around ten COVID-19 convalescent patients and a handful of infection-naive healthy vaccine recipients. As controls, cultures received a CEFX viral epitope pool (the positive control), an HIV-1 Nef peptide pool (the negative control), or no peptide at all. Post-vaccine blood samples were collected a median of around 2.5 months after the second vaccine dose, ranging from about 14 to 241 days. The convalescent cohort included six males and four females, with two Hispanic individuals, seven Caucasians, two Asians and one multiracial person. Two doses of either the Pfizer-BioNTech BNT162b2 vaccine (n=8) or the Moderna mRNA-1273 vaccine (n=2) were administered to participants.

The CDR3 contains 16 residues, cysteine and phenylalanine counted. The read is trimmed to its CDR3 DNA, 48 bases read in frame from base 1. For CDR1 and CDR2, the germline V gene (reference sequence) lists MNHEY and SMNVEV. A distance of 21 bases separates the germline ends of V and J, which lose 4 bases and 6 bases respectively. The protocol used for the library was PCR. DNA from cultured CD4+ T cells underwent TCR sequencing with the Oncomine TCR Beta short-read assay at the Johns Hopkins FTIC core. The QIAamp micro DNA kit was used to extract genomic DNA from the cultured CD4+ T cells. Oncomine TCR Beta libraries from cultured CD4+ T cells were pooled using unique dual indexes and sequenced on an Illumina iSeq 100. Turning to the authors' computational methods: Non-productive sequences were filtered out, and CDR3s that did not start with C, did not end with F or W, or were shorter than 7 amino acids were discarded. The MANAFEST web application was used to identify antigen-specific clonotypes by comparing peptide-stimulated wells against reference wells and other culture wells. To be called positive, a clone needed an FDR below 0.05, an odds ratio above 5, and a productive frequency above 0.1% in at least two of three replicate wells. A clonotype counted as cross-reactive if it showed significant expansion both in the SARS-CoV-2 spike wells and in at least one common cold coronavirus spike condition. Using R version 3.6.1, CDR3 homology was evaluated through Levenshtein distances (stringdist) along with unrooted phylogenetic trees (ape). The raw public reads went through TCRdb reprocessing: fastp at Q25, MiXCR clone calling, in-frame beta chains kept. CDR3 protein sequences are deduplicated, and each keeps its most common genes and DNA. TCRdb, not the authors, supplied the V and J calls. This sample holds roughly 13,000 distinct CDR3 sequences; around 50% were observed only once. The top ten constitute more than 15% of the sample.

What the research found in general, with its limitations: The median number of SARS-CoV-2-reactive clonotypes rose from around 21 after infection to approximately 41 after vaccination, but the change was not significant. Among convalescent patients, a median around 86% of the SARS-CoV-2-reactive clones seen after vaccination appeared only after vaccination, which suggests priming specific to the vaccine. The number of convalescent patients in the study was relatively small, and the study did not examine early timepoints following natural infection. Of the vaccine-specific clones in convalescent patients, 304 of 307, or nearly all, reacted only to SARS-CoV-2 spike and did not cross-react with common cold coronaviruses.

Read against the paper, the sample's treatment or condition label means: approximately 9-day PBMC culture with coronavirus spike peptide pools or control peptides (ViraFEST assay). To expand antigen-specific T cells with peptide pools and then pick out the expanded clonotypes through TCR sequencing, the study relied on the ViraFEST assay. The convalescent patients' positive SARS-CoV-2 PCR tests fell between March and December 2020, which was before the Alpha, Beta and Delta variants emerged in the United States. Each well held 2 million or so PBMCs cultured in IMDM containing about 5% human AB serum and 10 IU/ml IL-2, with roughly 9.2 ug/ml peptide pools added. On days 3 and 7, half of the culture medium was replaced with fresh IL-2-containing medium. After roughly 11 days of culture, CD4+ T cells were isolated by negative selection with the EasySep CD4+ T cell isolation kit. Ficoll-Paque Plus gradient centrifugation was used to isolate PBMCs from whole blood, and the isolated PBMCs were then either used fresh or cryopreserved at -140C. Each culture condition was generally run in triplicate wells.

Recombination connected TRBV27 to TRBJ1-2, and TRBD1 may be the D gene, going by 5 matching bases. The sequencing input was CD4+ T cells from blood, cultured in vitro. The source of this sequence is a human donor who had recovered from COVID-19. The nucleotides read TGTGCCAGCAGTTCTAGGTGGGGCCCGGTAGCGCATGGCTACACCTTC. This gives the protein CASSSRWGPVAHGYTF.